One sample yielded the 21 T cell receptor beta chains listed below, sequenced in a study of patients and donors after allogeneic stem cell transplantation. TCRdb re-called the RT-PCR reads through MiXCR, storing one row per CDR3 protein. The sample yields 390,000 or so distinct CDR3 sequences, 16% seen once. Sequencing used blood, either unsorted or a sorted T cell fraction (not recorded which). These receptors came from a human donor who was either an allogeneic HSCT recipient or a stem cell or donor lymphocyte infusion donor (not recorded which). It is not recorded whose cells these are; they may come from a transplant donor.

This clonotype appeared many times. The chain recombines TRBV14 with TRBJ2-1; 13 bases are shared with TRBD2. With 3 bases clipped from V and 3 bases from J, the junction kept 5 bases outside the gene matches. This CDR3 has 17 amino acids. From germline, CDR1 is SGHDN and CDR2 FVKESK. CDR3 in amino acids: CASSHGLAGDIYNEQFF. The CDR3, as DNA: TGTGCCAGCAGCCACGGACTAGCGGGGGATATCTACAATGAGCAGTTCTTC.

The rearrangement uses TRBV2 and TRBJ1-3; 8 positions agree with TRBD1. The ends lost 7 bases at V and 6 bases at J; junction bases unmatched: 8. The CDR3 consists of 14 residues. In germline, CDR1 is SNHLY, CDR2 FYNNEI. The CDR3 here is CASKHRGSKNTIYF. The CDR3 DNA follows: TGTGCCAGCAAACACAGGGGGAGCAAAAACACCATATATTTT.

V and J are TRBV29-1 and TRBJ1-4; D not certain. With 7 bases removed from V and 8 bases from J, the gap between germline ends came to 11 bases. The germline V gene encodes CDR1 SQVTM and CDR2 ANQGSEA. The CDR3 covers 11 residues. The CDR3 DNA reads TGCAGCGCCGGGGAAAGGGAAAAACTGTTTTTT. Amino acid sequence: CSAGEREKLFF. The whole variable domain, filled in from reference TRBV29-1 and TRBJ1-4, reads SAVISQKPSRDICQRGTSLTIQCQVDSQVTMMFWYRQQPGQSLTLIATANQGSEATYESGFVIDKFPISRPNLTFSTLTVSNMSPEDSSIYLCSAGEREKLFFGSGTQLSVL.

The sample holds a few counts of this clonotype. The rearrangement joins TRBV5-6 to TRBJ2-5; either TRBD1 or TRBD2 may supply D (5 bases each). Germline CDR1 and CDR2: SGHDT and YYEEEE. This CDR3 comprises 11 residues. Trimming shortened V by 6 bases and J by 7 bases, and 10 bases separated the two germline ends. As DNA, the CDR3 is TGTGCCAGCACCCTCGGGACGACCCAGTACTTC. Its translation: CASTLGTTQYF. Full variable domain (missing parts from reference TRBV5-6 and TRBJ2-5): DAGVTQSPTHLIKTRGQQVTLRCSPKSGHDTVSWYQQALGQGPQFIFQYYEEEERQRGNFPDRFSGHQFPNYSSELNVNALLLGDSALYLCASTLGTTQYFGPGTRLLVL.

The V call is TRBV20-1, the J call TRBJ2-7, with a weak D call TRBD1 (6 bases). This CDR3 is 14 amino acids long. CDR1 is DFQATT, CDR2 SNEGSKA, per germline (reference sequence). Trimming pared 3 bases from V and 2 bases from J, leaving 14 bases between. The CDR3 DNA is TGCAGTGCTAGTCCCTCTGGGACAACCTACGAGCAGTACTTC. Residues: CSASPSGTTYEQYF.

This clonotype was seen a handful of times. This chain joins TRBV7-8 and TRBJ1-1, with TRBD1 as a possible D gene (6 bases). V lost 5 bases and J lost 3, with 19 bases in between. Germline V gives CDR1 SGHVS, CDR2 FQNEAQ. This CDR3 is 16 amino acids long. CDR3 amino acids: CASSLLLGARDTEAFF. The CDR3, as DNA: TGTGCCAGCAGCCTACTGTTGGGGGCGAGGGACACTGAAGCTTTCTTT.

This clonotype was picked up many times. This rearrangement joins TRBV3-1 to TRBJ1-1; D gene uncertain. Trimming removed 1 base from V and 0 bases from J, with 6 bases in between. The germline V gene has CDR1 LGHDT and CDR2 YNNKEL (reference sequence). The CDR3 extends over 14 amino acids. The CDR3 DNA follows: TGTGCCAGCAGCCAAGGGGCCTTGAACACTGAAGCTTTCTTT. It codes for CASSQGALNTEAFF.

The genes are TRBV7-9 and TRBJ1-5; D is perhaps TRBD1 (5 bases). Germline V gene sequence: CDR1 SEHNR, CDR2 FQNEAQ (reference sequence). The CDR3 extends over 16 amino acids. V lost 5 bases to trimming and J lost 6 bases, with 20 bases between them. For the CDR3, the DNA is TGTGCCAGCAGCCCTAACGGTGGGGGGGGAGGTCAGCCCCAGCATTTT. This translates into CASSPNGGGGGQPQHF. Drawing the rest from reference TRBV7-9 and TRBJ1-5, the complete variable domain is DTGVSQNPRHKITKRGQNVTFRCDPISEHNRLYWYRQTLGQGPEFLTYFQNEAQLEKSRLLSDRFSAERPKGSFSTLEIQRTEQGDSAMYLCASSPNGGGGGQPQHFGDGTRLSIL.

This clonotype has ten or more counts. The V call is TRBV24-1, the J call TRBJ1-2; 10 bases align to TRBD1. The CDR3 length is 14 residues. CDR1 and CDR2 (germline): KGHDR, SFDVKD. V lost 9 bases to trimming and J lost 6 bases; unmatched junction nucleotides: 9. The CDR3 DNA reads TGTGCCACCGCGCCGGGACAGGGGAGGGATGGCTACACCTTC. It codes for CATAPGQGRDGYTF.

The table lists this clonotype with a few counts. The chain links TRBV15 to TRBJ2-3; 9 nucleotides align to TRBD1. The V segment lost 5 bases and the J segment 4 bases; nucleotides outside the gene matches: 7. CDR1 is LNHNV and CDR2 is YYDKDF in the germline V gene (reference sequence). The CDR3 covers 15 residues. CDR3 nucleotide sequence: TGTGCCACCAGCGGGACAGGGCCGTACCCAGATACGCAGTATTTT. Translated: CATSGTGPYPDTQYF.

The gene calls are TRBV12-3 or TRBV12-4 and TRBJ1-3, with a tentative D call TRBD1 (6 bases). The CDR3 runs 14 residues. Trimming shortened V by 7 bases and J by 2 bases, and 12 bases separated the two germline ends. In DNA, the CDR3 is TGTGCCAGCACCTCTTACAGGGCTGGAAACACCATATATTTT. Protein product: CASTSYRAGNTIYF.

In its sample, this clonotype was seen once. The chain is built from TRBV4-2 and TRBJ1-6; tentative D call: TRBD1 (5 bases). This CDR3 has 15 residues. V was pared by 6 bases and J by 3 bases, with 12 bases between. Germline-derived CDR1 and CDR2 are LGHNA and YNFKEQ. CDR3 sequence: CASSLRGGYNSPLHF. CDR3 nucleotide sequence: TGTGCCAGCAGTCTTCGTGGGGGCTATAATTCACCCCTCCACTTT.

The chain joins TRBV28 to TRBJ1-3; TRBD1 matches at 8 bases. In germline, CDR1 is MDHEN, CDR2 SYDVKM. The CDR3 is 15 amino acids. Trimming at V came to 10 bases and at J to 5 bases, leaving 13 bases not matched to a gene. CDR3 bases: TGTGCCACTTTTGAGCAGGGGGCGCAAAGAAACACCATATATTTT. It specifies CATFEQGAQRNTIYF.

This clonotype was observed at least ten times. The V and J genes are TRBV12-3 or TRBV12-4 and TRBJ2-7; TRBD2 aligns across 7 bases. The trim removed 3 bases at V and 2 bases at J, leaving 7 bases unmatched. CDR3 size: 15 residues. The CDR3, as DNA: TGTGCCAGCAGTTTTGGGCTAGCGGCAACCTACGAGCAGTACTTC. Its translation is CASSFGLAATYEQYF.

The V and J genes are TRBV30 and TRBJ2-3; 11 bases fit TRBD2. V was clipped by 5 bases and J by 0 bases; unmatched bases: 4. In germline, CDR1 is GTSNPN, CDR2 SVGIG (reference sequence). This CDR3 has 15 residues. As DNA, the CDR3 is TGTGCCTGGGACGGGACTAGCGGAAGCACAGATACGCAGTATTTT. It translates to CAWDGTSGSTDTQYF.

This clonotype was seen a handful of times. At one end the junction does not follow the germline gene, possibly because of a read error. This rearrangement joins TRBV7-9 to TRBJ2-1, with 11 bases that match TRBD2. This CDR3 contains 17 residues. Germline V gene data show CDR1 as SEHNR and CDR2 as FQNEAQ (reference sequence). The CDR3 region has the DNA TGTGCCAGCAGCCGATCCCTTAGCGGGGGGGCCTATAATGAGCAGTTCTTC. Its translation: CASSRSLSGGAYNEQFF.

This clonotype appeared many times. The chain links TRBV5-4 to TRBJ2-1, with 13 nucleotides matching TRBD2. This CDR3 has 19 residues. From germline, CDR1 is SGHNT and CDR2 YYREEE (reference sequence). J gave up 0 bases and V 2 bases, and 8 bases lay outside the gene matches. CDR3 nucleotide sequence: TGTGCCAGCAGCTTCCTGGGACTAGCGGGACTGAGCTCCTACAATGAGCAGTTCTTC. Residues: CASSFLGLAGLSSYNEQFF.

This clonotype was found a few times. The chain couples TRBV19 to TRBJ2-2, with D possibly matching TRBD1 (5 bases). V was clipped by 9 bases and J by 4 bases, with 18 bases between them. This CDR3 has 15 amino acids. Germline V gene lookup returns CDR1 LNHDA and CDR2 SQIVND (reference sequence). The CDR3 DNA reads as TGTGCCAGCTCCTTGCTTGGGGCCCTCACCGGGGAGCTGTTTTTT. This codes for CASSLLGALTGELFF.

V is TRBV4-1 and J is TRBJ1-6; D is unclear. Germline V CDR1 and CDR2: MGHRA, YSYEKL. V gave up 3 bases and J gave up 4 bases, with 13 bases separating them. The CDR3 contains 16 residues. The CDR3 loop reads CASSQVSGPYNSPLHF. The CDR3 DNA reads TGCGCCAGCAGCCAGGTCTCAGGTCCTTATAATTCACCCCTCCACTTT.

The chain couples TRBV19 to TRBJ1-1; no reliable D call. Between the trimmed V and J ends, which lost 5 bases and 0 bases, there was a span of 10 bases. CDR3 length: 14 residues. The germline gives CDR1 LNHDA, CDR2 SQIVND (reference sequence). CDR3 region: CASSGRLLNTEAFF. CDR3 bases: TGTGCCAGTAGTGGGCGGCTGCTGAACACTGAAGCTTTCTTT.

The chain couples TRBV4-2 to TRBJ2-1; the match to TRBD2 covers 8 bases. V shed 4 bases, J shed 0 bases, and the junction held 8 bases outside the gene matches. The CDR3 covers 17 residues. The V gene's germline CDR1 is LGHNA and CDR2 YNFKEQ. This CDR3 is CASSLPGGPSSYNEQFF. In nucleotides, the CDR3 is TGTGCCAGCAGCCTGCCGGGGGGGCCTTCCTCCTACAATGAGCAGTTCTTC.